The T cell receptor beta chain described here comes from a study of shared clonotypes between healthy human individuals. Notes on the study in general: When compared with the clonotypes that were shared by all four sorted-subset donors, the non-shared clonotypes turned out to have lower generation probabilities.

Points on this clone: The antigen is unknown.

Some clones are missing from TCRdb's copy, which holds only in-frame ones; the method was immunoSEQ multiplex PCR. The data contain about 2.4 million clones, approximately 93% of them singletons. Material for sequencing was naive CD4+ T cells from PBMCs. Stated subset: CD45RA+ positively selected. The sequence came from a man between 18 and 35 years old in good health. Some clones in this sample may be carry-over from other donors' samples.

This chain's CDR3 is CSVEDQYTQETQYF. Here the CDR3 DNA reads TGCAGCGTTGAAGATCAATATACACAAGAGACCCAGTACTTC. The chain links TRBV29-1 to TRBJ2-5; D remains unclear. The CDR3 consists of 14 residues. From germline, CDR1 is SQVTM and CDR2 ANQGSEA. V shed 0 bases and J shed 2 bases, with 10 bases lying between them.